This T cell receptor beta chain was observed in a study of blood T cell repertoires in COVID-19. Study-level background: Both acute and convalescent COVID-19 samples were obtained from the United States, Italy and Spain. The analysed material was cDNA or gDNA that came from T cells, B-cell-depleted T cells, or PBMCs.

The CDR3 runs to 13 residues. Germline CDR1 is SGHAT and CDR2 is FQNNGV. Trimming cost V 5 bases and J 3 bases; bases outside gene matches: 3. Per the original data handling: Estimation of nucleated cell counts was performed using reference gene primer amplification. Repertoires were generated with immunoSEQ multiplex PCR, while TCRdb's copy carries only in-frame clones and drops some. The DNA was the basis for D and trimming; V, J and clone size are from that table. The sample records about 100,000 clones, around 88% being singletons. Sample: peripheral blood. The chain is built from TRBV11-2 and TRBJ2-7; 8 positions match TRBD1. The clonotype was recovered from a human donor in a cohort sampled during active COVID-19. The CDR3 nucleotides read TGTGCCAGCAGCGGACAGGGATACTACGAGCAGTACTTC. Encoded protein: CASSGQGYYEQYF.